A selection of T cell receptor beta chains follows, all from one sample in a study of cytomegalovirus exposure and HLA in healthy donors. Sequencing used immunoSEQ multiplex PCR; TCRdb keeps in-frame clones, though not all of them. The sample includes 150,000 to 200,000 clones, around 80% of them seen just once. Sequenced: PBMCs. Source of these receptors: a woman in her forties or fifties in good health and CMV-seropositive. Each CDR3 is given with its conserved first and last residue. The order of the fields is clone size, J gene, V gene, D gene, CDR3 DNA, CDR3 protein. The D gene is left open where the match is weak. For some rows the clone size is stated as once, few or many, or as a class when expanded; others skip it.

>NA|TRBJ2-3|TRBV5-1|NA
TGCGCCAGCAGAGTGACTAGTACTACAGATACGCAGTATTTT
CASRVTSTTDTQYF
>NA|TRBJ1-2|TRBV5-1|TRBD1
TGCGCCAGCAGCGCAGGACAGGGAGGGGAGGATGGCTACACCTTC
CASSAGQGGEDGYTF
>NA|TRBJ2-7|TRBV5-4|TRBD1
TGTGCCAGCAGCTTGAGACAGGGCTACGAGCAGTACTTC
CASSLRQGYEQYF
>NA|TRBJ1-5|TRBV10-3|TRBD1
TGTGCCATCAGTACGGACAGGGATCAGCCCCAGCATTTT
CAISTDRDQPQHF
>NA|TRBJ1-5|TRBV6-5|NA
TGTGCCACTAGGGGAGGGGGCAATCAGCCCCAGCATTTT
CATRGGGNQPQHF
>NA|TRBJ1-2|TRBV7-2|NA
TGTGCCAGCAAAGAATTCGGAGACTCTAACTATGGCTACACCTTC
CASKEFGDSNYGYTF
>NA|TRBJ2-1|TRBV6-5|TRBD2
TGTGCCAGCAGTAGACTAGCGGGTGTAATAAATGAGCAGTTCTTC
CASSRLAGVINEQFF
>once|TRBJ2-7|TRBV2|TRBD1
TGTGCCAGCAGCGTAGACAGGGACGGCGAGCAGTACTTC
CASSVDRDGEQYF
>once|TRBJ2-7|TRBV9|NA
TGTGCCAGCAGCGTAGGGCAGGGTCCGTCCTACGAGCAGTACTTC
CASSVGQGPSYEQYF
>NA|TRBJ2-5|TRBV19|NA
TGTGCCAGTAGTACCGGAACCGGGGTTCGACCGTACTTC
CASSTGTGVRPYF
>NA|TRBJ1-3|TRBV27|NA
TGTGCCAGCAGCGAGGCAGGGGACGGAAACACCATATATTTT
CASSEAGDGNTIYF
>NA|TRBJ2-5|TRBV30|NA
TGTGCCTGGAGTGTATCAGGGGGGTGGGAGACCCAGTACTTC
CAWSVSGGWETQYF
>NA|TRBJ2-1|TRBV27|TRBD1
TGTGCCAGCAGACCGAACTACGGACAGGGGGCCTACAATGAGCAGTTCTTC
CASRPNYGQGAYNEQFF
>NA|TRBJ1-4|TRBV2|TRBD1
TGTGCCAGCACCGAATATCAGGACAGGCTTGAAAAACTGTTTTTT
CASTEYQDRLEKLFF
>NA|TRBJ1-1|TRBV27|TRBD1
TGTGCCAGCAGGATAAACAGGGGGCAGATTGAAGCTTTCTTT
CASRINRGQIEAFF
>NA|TRBJ1-3|TRBV5-1|TRBD1
TGCGCCAGCAGCTTGGCGGGGGACAGGGACTCTGGAAACACCATATATTTT
CASSLAGDRDSGNTIYF
>NA|TRBJ1-1|TRBV7-9|NA
TGTTCCAGCAGCTCCCAGGGGAACACTGAAGCTTTCTTT
CSSSSQGNTEAFF
>once|TRBJ1-1|TRBV11-2|NA
TGTGCCAGCAGCTTACAGGGATTTGGTAACACTGAAGCTTTCTTT
CASSLQGFGNTEAFF
>NA|TRBJ2-7|TRBV5-1|TRBD2
TGCGCCAGCAGCTTGGGCCTAGCGGGAGGGTGGAAGTACGAGCAGTACTTC
CASSLGLAGGWKYEQYF
>NA|TRBJ2-7|TRBV5-7|NA
TGTGCCAGCAGCTTAAAGGGGTTCTCCTACGAGCAGTACTTC
CASSLKGFSYEQYF
>NA|TRBJ1-2|TRBV5-1|NA
TGCGCCAGCAGCTCCTTGGACAGAGGGGATGGCTACACCTTC
CASSSLDRGDGYTF
>NA|TRBJ2-1|TRBV4-2|TRBD1
TGTGCCAGCAGCCAAGTGGGACAGGGGGCGTTTGAGCAGTTCTTC
CASSQVGQGAFEQFF
>NA|TRBJ1-1|TRBV30|NA
TGTGCCTGGAGTACAGGGACAAGCCGCGCTTTCTTT
CAWSTGTSRAFF
>NA|TRBJ2-7|TRBV14|NA
TGTGCCAGCAGCCAAGATATCTCCTACGAGCAGTACTTC
CASSQDISYEQYF
>NA|TRBJ2-7|TRBV5-1|NA
TGCGCCAGCAGCTTGGGGACACACTACGAGCAGTACTTC
CASSLGTHYEQYF